Below are 4 T cell receptor beta chains sequenced from a single sample in a study of T cells in Graves' hyperthyroidism and ophthalmopathy. There were TCR beta CDR3 regions amplified from RNA transcripts. Carried out on the TCR CDR3, a first-round RT-PCR used the HTBI primer set. TCRdb re-called the multiplex PCR reads through MiXCR, storing one row per CDR3 protein. The sample records about 580,000 distinct CDR3 sequences, approximately 44% being singletons. The sample taken for sequencing was peripheral blood or thyroid tissue (not recorded which). All receptors derive from a woman in her late teens or twenties with Graves' hyperthyroidism.

The chain links TRBV7-8 to TRBJ2-2, with TRBD2 matching 14 bases. In germline, CDR1 is SGHVS, CDR2 FQNEAQ. V trimming: 5 bases; J trimming: 8 bases; junction bases outside the gene matches: 10. The CDR3 has 17 residues. The CDR3 region has the DNA TGTGCCAGCAGCAAAACCGGGACTAGCGGGAGATCGGGGGAGCTGTTTTTT. It is translated as CASSKTGTSGRSGELFF.

Regarding this clonotype: A read error may produce the germline difference seen at one junction end. This chain links TRBV29-1 with TRBJ1-2; the match to TRBD1 covers 8 bases. Germline-derived CDR1 and CDR2 are SQVTM and ANQGSEA. The CDR3 extends over 11 amino acids. The CDR3 DNA is TGCAGCATCCTGACAGGGGATGGCTGCACCTTC. Amino acid sequence: CSILTGDGCTF.

In this sample, this clonotype turned up once. The chain couples TRBV20-1 to TRBJ2-7, with D unresolved. Germline CDR1 reads DFQATT; CDR2 reads SNEGSKA (reference sequence). This CDR3 region has 10 residues. V lost 6 bases and J 7 bases, leaving 10 bases between the germline ends. CDR3 protein: CSAQFAEQYF. CDR3 bases: TGCAGTGCGCAGTTCGCGGAGCAGTACTTC.

In this sample, this clonotype turned up a few times. The chain carries TRBV20-1 and TRBJ1-4, with 8 bases lining up with TRBD1. The CDR3 loop spans 14 amino acids. The V and J ends lost 3 bases and 7 bases, in that order; junction bases with no gene match: 7. The germline gives CDR1 DFQATT, CDR2 SNEGSKA (reference sequence). The CDR3 loop reads CSAREDRATEKLFF. The CDR3, as DNA: TGCAGTGCTAGGGAGGACAGGGCGACTGAAAAACTGTTTTTT.